This T cell receptor (beta chain) comes out of a study of cytomegalovirus exposure and HLA in healthy donors. Germline V gene data show CDR1 as SGHVS and CDR2 as FQNEAQ. Trimming took 2 bases from V and 6 from J, leaving 17 bases between them. This CDR3 contains 16 residues. Assay: immunoSEQ multiplex PCR; the TCRdb copy retains only in-frame clones and omits some. The data contain some 170,000 clones, 85% to 90% of them singletons. This sequence joins TRBV7-8 and TRBJ2-1; D remains unclear. Input material: PBMCs. The TCR originated in a young woman in good health and CMV-seropositive. The DNA for the CDR3 is TGTGCCAGCAGCTTATATCCCCCTCCGACTGGCAATGAGCAGTTCTTC. This sequence encodes CASSLYPPPTGNEQFF.